This T cell receptor beta chain was recorded in a study of T cell repertoires in aging, cancer and after chemotherapy. Background on the study: Paired samples before and after chemotherapy came from chronic lymphocytic leukemia patients on fludarabine- or bendamustine-based regimens.

Turning to this clonotype: Its antigen is currently unknown. This may come from a read error, since a much larger clone is one base off.

Study outcomes and limitations: Immunological memory after chemotherapy cannot be judged from the repertoire data.

Multiplex touch-down PCR with TRB-A/B primers amplified rearranged V-D-J TRB sequences. MiXCR, applied by TCRdb to the multiplex PCR reads, yields one record per CDR3 protein. This table holds approximately 6,600 distinct CDR3 sequences, less than 30% found once. TCR beta rearrangements were amplified from peripheral blood genomic DNA. This CDR3 contains 15 residues. CDR1 SGHDT and CDR2 YYEEEE come from the germline V gene. V lost 5 bases and J 0 bases, leaving 13 bases between the germline ends. The rearrangement uses TRBV5-6 and TRBJ2-3; D is possibly TRBD2 (5 bases). The specimen was blood. This TCR derives from a human donor with a blood cancer. The donor label of this sample is uncertain. CDR3 protein: CASRTIGYSTDTQYF. The CDR3 DNA follows: TGTGCCAGCAGGACTATAGGGTATAGCACAGATACGCAGTATTTT.